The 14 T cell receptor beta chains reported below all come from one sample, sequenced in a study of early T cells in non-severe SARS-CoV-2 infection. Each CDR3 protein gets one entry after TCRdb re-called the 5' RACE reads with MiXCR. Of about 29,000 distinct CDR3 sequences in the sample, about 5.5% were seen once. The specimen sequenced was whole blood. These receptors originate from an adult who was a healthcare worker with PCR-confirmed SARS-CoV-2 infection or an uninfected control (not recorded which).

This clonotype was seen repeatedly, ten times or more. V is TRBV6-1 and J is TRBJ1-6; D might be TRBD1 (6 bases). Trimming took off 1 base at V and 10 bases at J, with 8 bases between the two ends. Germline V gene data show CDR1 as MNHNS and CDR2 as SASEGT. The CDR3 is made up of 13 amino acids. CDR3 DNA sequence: TGTGCCAGCAGTGAAGGGGGGCGATCACCCCTCCACTTT. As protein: CASSEGGRSPLHF.

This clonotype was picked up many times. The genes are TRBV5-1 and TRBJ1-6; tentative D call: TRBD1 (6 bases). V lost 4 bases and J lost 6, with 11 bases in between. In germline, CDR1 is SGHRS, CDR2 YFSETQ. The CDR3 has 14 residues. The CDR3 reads CASSLGAGNSPLHF. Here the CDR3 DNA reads TGCGCCAGCAGCCTGGGGGCAGGTAATTCACCCCTCCACTTT.

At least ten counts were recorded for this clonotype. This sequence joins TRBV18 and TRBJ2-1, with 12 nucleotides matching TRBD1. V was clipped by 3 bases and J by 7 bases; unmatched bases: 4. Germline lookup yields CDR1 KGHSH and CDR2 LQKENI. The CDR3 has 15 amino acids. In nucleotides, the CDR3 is TGTGCCAGCTCACCCGGGACAGGGGGCTGGAATGAGCAGTTCTTC. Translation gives CASSPGTGGWNEQFF.

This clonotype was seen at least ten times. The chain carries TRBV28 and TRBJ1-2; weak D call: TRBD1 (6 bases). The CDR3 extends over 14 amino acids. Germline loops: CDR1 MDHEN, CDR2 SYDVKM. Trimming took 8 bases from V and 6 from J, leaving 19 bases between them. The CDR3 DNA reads TGTGCCAGCGGCCTCCCCGCCCAGGGGAATGGCTACACCTTC. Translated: CASGLPAQGNGYTF.

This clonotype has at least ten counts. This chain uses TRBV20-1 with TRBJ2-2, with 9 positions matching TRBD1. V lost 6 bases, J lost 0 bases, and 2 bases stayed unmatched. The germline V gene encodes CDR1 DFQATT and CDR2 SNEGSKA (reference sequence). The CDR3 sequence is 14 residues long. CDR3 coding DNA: TGCAGTGCACGGGACAGGGCGAACACCGGGGAGCTGTTTTTT. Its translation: CSARDRANTGELFF.

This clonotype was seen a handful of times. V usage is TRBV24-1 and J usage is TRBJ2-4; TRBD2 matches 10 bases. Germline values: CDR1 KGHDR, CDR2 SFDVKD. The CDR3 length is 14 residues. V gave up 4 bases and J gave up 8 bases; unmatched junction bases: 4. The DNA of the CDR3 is TGTGCCACCAGTGAATCTAGCGGGGGATACATTCAGTACTTC. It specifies CATSESSGGYIQYF.

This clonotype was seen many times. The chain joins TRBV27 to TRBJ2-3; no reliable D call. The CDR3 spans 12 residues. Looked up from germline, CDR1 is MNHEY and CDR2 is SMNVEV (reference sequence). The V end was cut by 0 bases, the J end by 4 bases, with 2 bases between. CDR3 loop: CASSLSADTQYF. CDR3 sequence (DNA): TGTGCCAGCAGTTTATCGGCAGATACGCAGTATTTT.

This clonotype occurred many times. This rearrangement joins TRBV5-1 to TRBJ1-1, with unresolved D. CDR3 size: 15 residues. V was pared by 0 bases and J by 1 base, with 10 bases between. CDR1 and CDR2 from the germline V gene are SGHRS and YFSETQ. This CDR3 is CASSLGGARNTEAFF. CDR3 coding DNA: TGCGCCAGCAGCTTGGGTGGCGCGCGGAACACTGAAGCTTTCTTT.

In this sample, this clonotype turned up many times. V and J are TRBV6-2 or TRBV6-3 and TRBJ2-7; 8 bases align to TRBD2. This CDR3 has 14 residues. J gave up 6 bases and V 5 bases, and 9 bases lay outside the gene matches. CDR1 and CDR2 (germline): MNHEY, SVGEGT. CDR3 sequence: CASSLSGSSREQYF. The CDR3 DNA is TGTGCCAGCAGTCTCAGCGGGAGTTCCCGCGAGCAGTACTTC.

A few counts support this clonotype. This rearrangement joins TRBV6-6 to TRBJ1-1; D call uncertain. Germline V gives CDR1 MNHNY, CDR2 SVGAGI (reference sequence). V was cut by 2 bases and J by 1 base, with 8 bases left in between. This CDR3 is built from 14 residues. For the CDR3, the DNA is TGTGCCAGCAGTTACCCCGGCCCGAACACTGAAGCTTTCTTT. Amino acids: CASSYPGPNTEAFF.

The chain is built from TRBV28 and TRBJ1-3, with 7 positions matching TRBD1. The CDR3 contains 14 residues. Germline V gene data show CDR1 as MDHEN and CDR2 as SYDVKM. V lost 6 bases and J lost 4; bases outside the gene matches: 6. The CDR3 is CASSFTTGGNTIYF. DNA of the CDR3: TGTGCCAGCAGCTTTACGACAGGGGGAAACACCATATATTTT.

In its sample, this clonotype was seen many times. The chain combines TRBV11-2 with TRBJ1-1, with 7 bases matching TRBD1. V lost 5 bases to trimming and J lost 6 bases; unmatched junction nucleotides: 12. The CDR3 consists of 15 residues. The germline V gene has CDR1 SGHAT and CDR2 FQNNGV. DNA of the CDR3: TGTGCCAGCAGCCATTTTGACAGGGAAAAATCTGAAGCTTTCTTT. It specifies CASSHFDREKSEAFF.

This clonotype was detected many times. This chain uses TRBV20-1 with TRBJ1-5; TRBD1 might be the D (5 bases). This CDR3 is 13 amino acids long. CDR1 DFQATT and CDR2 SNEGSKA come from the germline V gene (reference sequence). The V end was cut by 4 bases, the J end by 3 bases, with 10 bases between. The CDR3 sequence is CSATSGPNQPQHF. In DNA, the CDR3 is TGCAGTGCTACCTCGGGACCCAATCAGCCCCAGCATTTT.

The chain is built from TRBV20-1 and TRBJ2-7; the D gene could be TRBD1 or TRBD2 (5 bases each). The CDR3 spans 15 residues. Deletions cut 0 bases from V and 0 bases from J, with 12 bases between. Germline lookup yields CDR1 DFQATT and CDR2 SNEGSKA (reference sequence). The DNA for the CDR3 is TGCAGTGCTAGAGATTATGGGGGAAGCTCCTACGAGCAGTACTTC. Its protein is CSARDYGGSSYEQYF.